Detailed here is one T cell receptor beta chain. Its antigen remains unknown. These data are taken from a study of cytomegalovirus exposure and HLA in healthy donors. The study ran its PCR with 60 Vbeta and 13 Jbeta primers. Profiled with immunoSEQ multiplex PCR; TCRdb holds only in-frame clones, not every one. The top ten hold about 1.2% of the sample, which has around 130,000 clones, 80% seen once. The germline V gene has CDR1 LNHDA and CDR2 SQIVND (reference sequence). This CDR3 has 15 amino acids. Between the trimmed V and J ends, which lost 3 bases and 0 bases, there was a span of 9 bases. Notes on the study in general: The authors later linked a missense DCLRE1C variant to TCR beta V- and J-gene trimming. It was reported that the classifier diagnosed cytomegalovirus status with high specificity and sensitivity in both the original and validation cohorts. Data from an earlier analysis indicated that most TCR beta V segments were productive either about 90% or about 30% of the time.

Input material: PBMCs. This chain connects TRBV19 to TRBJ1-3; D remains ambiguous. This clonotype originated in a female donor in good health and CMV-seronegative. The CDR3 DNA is TGTGCCAGTAGTATTCTGCCACTCTCTGGAAACACCATATATTTT. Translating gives CASSILPLSGNTIYF.